This T cell receptor (beta chain) came from a study of cytotoxic CD8 clonotypes in ibrutinib-treated CLL. Study overall: The sample average was approximately 260,000 productive templates and just under 95,000 productive rearrangements. Study findings and constraints: Public clonotypes, rarely seen, contracted or held steady on treatment. Upon ibrutinib response clonality rose, and upon progression it fell back toward baseline. Starting clonality was above that of age-matched healthy donors and tracked circulating CD8+ T-cell counts.

Profiled with immunoSEQ multiplex PCR; TCRdb holds only in-frame clones, not every one. The sample records tens of thousands of clones, 85% to 90% being singletons. Points on this clone: What it binds is unknown.

The sample consisted of PBMCs, taken before ibrutinib treatment. This sequence originates from a human donor with chronic lymphocytic leukemia.

The CDR3 spells CASSLDSRLEGALGETQYF. The CDR3 nucleotides are TGTGCCAGCAGCTTAGATTCCCGACTGGAGGGGGCACTCGGAGAGACCCAGTACTTC. The chain carries TRBV11-3 and TRBJ2-5; D is possibly TRBD1 (7 bases). The CDR3 extends over 19 amino acids. With 0 bases removed from V and 4 bases from J, the gap between germline ends came to 24 bases. Germline V gene lookup returns CDR1 SGHNT and CDR2 YENEEA.